The 11 T cell receptor beta chains presented below share a single source sample, sequenced in a study of T-cell reconstitution after alpha-beta-depleted transplantation in children. A TCRbeta library incorporating unique molecular identifiers was prepared. TCRdb analysed the PCR reads with MiXCR anew, one entry per CDR3 protein. This sample has 200,000 to 300,000 distinct CDR3 sequences, with roughly 23% found just once. Sequenced here: PBMCs, sampled before TCRalphabeta/CD19-depleted stem cell transplant. These receptor sequences come from a girl aged 2 to 9 with Fanconi anemia, due to receive a stem cell transplant.

This clonotype was seen repeatedly, ten times or more. The chain links TRBV13 to TRBJ2-5; no clear D. The V gene's germline CDR1 is PRHDT and CDR2 FYEKMQ (reference sequence). The CDR3 loop spans 15 amino acids. V was pared by 0 bases and J by 1 base, with 9 bases between. CDR3 amino acids: CASSLGRRIQETQYF. CDR3 bases: TGTGCCAGCAGCTTAGGTCGCAGGATCCAAGAGACCCAGTACTTC. Supplemented by reference TRBV13 and TRBJ2-5, the full variable domain reads AAGVIQSPRHLIKEKRETATLKCYPIPRHDTVYWYQQGPGQDPQFLISFYEKMQSDKGSIPDRFSAQQFSDYHSELNMSSLELGDSALYFCASSLGRRIQETQYFGPGTRLLVL.

This clonotype was seen ten or more times. The rearrangement uses TRBV6-1 and TRBJ2-2; 9 positions match TRBD1. The V gene end was trimmed by 8 bases and the J gene end by 6 bases; junction bases not matched to a gene: 10. The CDR3 has 15 residues. Germline V gives CDR1 MNHNS, CDR2 SASEGT. Here the CDR3 reads CASSGDRAWAGELFF. CDR3 nucleotide sequence: TGTGCCAGCTCCGGGGACAGGGCTTGGGCCGGGGAGCTGTTTTTT.

This clonotype was counted at least ten times. The genes are TRBV27 and TRBJ2-2, with 11 bases fitting TRBD2. Germline-derived CDR1 and CDR2 are MNHEY and SMNVEV (reference sequence). This CDR3 spans 20 amino acids. V was pared by 4 bases and J by 5 bases, with 18 bases of the junction left unmatched. CDR3 region: CASSSFLLAGVARTTGELFF. The DNA for the CDR3 is TGTGCCAGCAGTTCTTTCCTACTAGCGGGAGTAGCAAGGACGACCGGGGAGCTGTTTTTT.

This clonotype has only one observation. This sequence joins TRBV29-1 and TRBJ1-2; 7 bases fit TRBD1. Losses at the gene ends were 6 bases for V and 4 bases for J; bases not matched to a gene: 2. This CDR3 has 11 amino acids. Germline-derived CDR1 and CDR2 are SQVTM and ANQGSEA. The CDR3 here is CSVAGGYGYTF. CDR3 bases: TGCAGCGTCGCAGGGGGCTATGGCTACACCTTC.

This clonotype has at least ten counts. The rearrangement links TRBV11-2 to TRBJ2-7; the D is unclear. Germline values: CDR1 SGHAT, CDR2 FQNNGV. This CDR3 has 14 residues. Between the trimmed V and J ends, which lost 5 bases and 0 bases, there was a span of 11 bases. CDR3 in DNA: TGTGCCAGCAGCCTTTGGCTATCCTCCTACGAGCAGTACTTC. Translation: CASSLWLSSYEQYF. Full variable domain (rest looked up from reference TRBV11-2 and TRBJ2-7): EAGVAQSPRYKIIEKRQSVAFWCNPISGHATLYWYQQILGQGPKLLIQFQNNGVVDDSQLPKDRFSAERLKGVDSTLKIQPAKLEDSAVYLCASSLWLSSYEQYFGPGTRLTVT.

This chain uses TRBV20-1 with TRBJ1-6; D uncertain. The CDR3 has 12 amino acids. Germline V gene lookup returns CDR1 DFQATT and CDR2 SNEGSKA (reference sequence). Trimming removed 2 bases at V and 7 bases at J, with 6 bases between. CDR3 residues: CSARRRNSPLHF. CDR3 DNA: TGCAGTGCTAGAAGAAGGAATTCACCCCTCCACTTT.

There are a few counts of this clonotype. This rearrangement joins TRBV6-2 or TRBV6-3 to TRBJ2-7, with TRBD2 matching 9 bases. Trimming cost V 8 bases and J 0 bases; bases outside gene matches: 5. There are 14 residues in the CDR3. Per the germline V gene, CDR1 is MNHEY and CDR2 is SVGEGT. The CDR3 spells CASRLAASSYEQYF. The CDR3 DNA is TGTGCCAGCCGACTAGCGGCCAGCTCCTACGAGCAGTACTTC.

The sample holds a few counts of this clonotype. The chain links TRBV29-1 to TRBJ2-1, with D perhaps TRBD1 (8 bases). CDR3 size: 16 residues. The germline V gene has CDR1 SQVTM and CDR2 ANQGSEA. The germline V and J ends were trimmed by 3 bases and 2 bases, with 17 bases remaining between them. The CDR3 bases are TGCAGCGTTGAGGCCTACAGGGGGGGTACCTACAATGAGCAGTTCTTC. Its translation: CSVEAYRGGTYNEQFF.

This clonotype appeared many times. The chain recombines TRBV20-1 with TRBJ2-1, with D perhaps matching TRBD1 (5 bases). CDR3 size: 15 residues. V was shortened by 3 bases and J by 0 bases, with 12 bases between the two germline ends. From germline, CDR1 is DFQATT and CDR2 SNEGSKA (reference sequence). The CDR3: CSASRQKNSYNEQFF. DNA of the CDR3: TGCAGTGCTAGTCGACAGAAAAACTCCTACAATGAGCAGTTCTTC.

A few counts support this clonotype. The rearrangement joins TRBV5-1 to TRBJ1-2, with D tentatively TRBD1 (5 bases). This CDR3 region has 14 residues. Trimming shortened V by 3 bases and J by 7 bases, and 16 bases separated the two germline ends. Looked up from germline, CDR1 is SGHRS and CDR2 is YFSETQ. In nucleotides, the CDR3 is TGCGCCAGCAGCTGGGGACTGGTGGAGAGTGGCTACACCTTC. Its translation is CASSWGLVESGYTF.

The table lists this clonotype with many counts. The rearrangement uses TRBV20-1 and TRBJ1-5, with 8 bases fitting TRBD1. CDR3 size: 15 residues. CDR1 and CDR2 (germline): DFQATT, SNEGSKA (reference sequence). J was trimmed by 5 bases and V by 6 bases; bases with no gene match: 12. DNA for the CDR3: TGCAGTGCCGGACATGACAGGGGCGTCGATCAGCCCCAGCATTTT. Translated, it gives CSAGHDRGVDQPQHF.